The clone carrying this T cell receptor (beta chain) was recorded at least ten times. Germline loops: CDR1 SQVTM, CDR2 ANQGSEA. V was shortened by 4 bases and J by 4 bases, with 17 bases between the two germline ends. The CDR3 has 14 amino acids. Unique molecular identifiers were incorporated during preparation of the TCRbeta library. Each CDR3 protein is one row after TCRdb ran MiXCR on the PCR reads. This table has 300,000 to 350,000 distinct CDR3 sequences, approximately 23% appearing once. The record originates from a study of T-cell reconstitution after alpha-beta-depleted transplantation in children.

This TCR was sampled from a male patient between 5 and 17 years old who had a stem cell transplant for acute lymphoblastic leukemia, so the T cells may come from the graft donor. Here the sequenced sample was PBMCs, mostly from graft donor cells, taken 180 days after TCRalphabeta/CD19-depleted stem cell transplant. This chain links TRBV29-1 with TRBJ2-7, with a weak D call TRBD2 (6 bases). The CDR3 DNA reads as TGCAGCGTTGGGGCCGGAGGGCACCTTTACGAGCAGTACTTC. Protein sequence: CSVGAGGHLYEQYF.